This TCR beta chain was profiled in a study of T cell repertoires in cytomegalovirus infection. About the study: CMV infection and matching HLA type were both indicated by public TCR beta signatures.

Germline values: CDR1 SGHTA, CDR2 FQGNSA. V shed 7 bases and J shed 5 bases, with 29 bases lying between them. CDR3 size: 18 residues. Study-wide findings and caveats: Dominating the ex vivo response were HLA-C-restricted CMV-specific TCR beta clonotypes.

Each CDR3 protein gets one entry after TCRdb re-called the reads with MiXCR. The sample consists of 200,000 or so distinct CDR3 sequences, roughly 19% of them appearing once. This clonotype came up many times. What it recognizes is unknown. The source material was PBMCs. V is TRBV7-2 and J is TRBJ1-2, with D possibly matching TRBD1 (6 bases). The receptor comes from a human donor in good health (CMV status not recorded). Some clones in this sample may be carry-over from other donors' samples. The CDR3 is CASTRPGKGEQRSYGYTF. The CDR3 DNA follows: TGTGCCAGCACACGACCGGGGAAGGGGGAGCAGCGATCTTATGGCTACACCTTC.